This paragraph covers one T cell receptor beta chain sequence. Antigen unknown. Clones were read by immunoSEQ multiplex PCR, and TCRdb kept only the in-frame ones, dropping some. The sample lists over 50,000 clones; about nine tenths were seen once. The data stem from a study of OX40 agonist ivuxolimab in advanced cancers. The wider study: The drug used for patients, ivuxolimab, was an agonistic anti-OX40 (CD134) antibody. Whole-study findings and limits: CD4+ and CD8+ blood T cells expanded clonally by week 6 at 0.1 to 3.0 mg/kg.

Germline V CDR1 and CDR2: SGHVS, FNYEAQ. The CDR3 runs 13 residues. V dropped 6 bases and J dropped 8 bases, with 14 bases sitting between them. This receptor was taken from an adult with an advanced solid tumor such as melanoma, head and neck, liver or kidney cancer. Sequences were derived from CD4+ or CD8+ T cells sorted from blood, sampled in a trial of the OX40 agonist ivuxolimab. The chain uses TRBV7-6 and TRBJ1-3, with D tentatively TRBD1 (5 bases). CDR3: CASSRGLTDTIYF. In DNA form, the CDR3 reads TGTGCCAGCAGTCGGGGCCTGACAGACACCATATATTTT.